The rows below give T cell receptor beta chains drawn from one sample of a study of T cells in Graves' hyperthyroidism and ophthalmopathy. TCRdb called the multiplex PCR reads again in MiXCR, with one record for every CDR3 protein. Among some 650,000 distinct CDR3 sequences listed, around 15% were seen once. Material: blood. Source of these receptors: a woman in her forties with Graves' ophthalmopathy. CDR3s include the opening cysteine and the closing phenylalanine or tryptophan. The D gene is left open where the match is weak. Clone size is shown for a subset of rows, as once, few, many or a class of expanded clone.

cdr3_nt cdr3_aa v_call clone_size j_call d_call
TGTGCCAGCAGCTTAGCTGGGGAAAGCAATGAGCAGTTCTTC CASSLAGESNEQFF TRBV7-9 few TRBJ2-1 -
TGTGCCAGCTCACCGGGACAGATGAACACTGAAGCTTTCTTT CASSPGQMNTEAFF TRBV18 many TRBJ1-1 TRBD1
TGTGCCAGCAGCTGGACAGGGGGCGCGGTGTTTGGGGATCAGCCCCAGCATTTT CASSWTGGAVFGDQPQHF TRBV12-3/TRBV12-4 - TRBJ1-5 TRBD1
TGCAGTGCTAAGACAGGAAACTATGGCTACACCTTC CSAKTGNYGYTF TRBV20-1 many TRBJ1-2 -
TGCGCCAGCAGTGTTCAGGGTTTTTATGAAAAACTGTTTTTT CASSVQGFYEKLFF TRBV4-1 - TRBJ1-4 -
TGTGCCAGCATGATGGCGGGACTAGCGAATACGCAGTATTTT CASMMAGLANTQYF TRBV6-1 many TRBJ2-3 TRBD2
TGCGCCAGCAGCTTGATTTTGAAGGGACTAGCTAGCGATGAGCAGTTCTTC CASSLILKGLASDEQFF TRBV5-1 few TRBJ2-1 TRBD2
TGCGCCAGCAGCTTCGGGAGGCTCTCCTATGGCTACACCTTC CASSFGRLSYGYTF TRBV5-1 many TRBJ1-2 -
TGTGCCAGCAGCCTTCGTCGGGGGGCGAACACTGAAGCTTTCTTT CASSLRRGANTEAFF TRBV2 many TRBJ1-1 -
TGCAGCGTTGAAGATCTTGCGGGGGTGAACACTGAAACTTTCTTT CSVEDLAGVNTETFF TRBV29-1 - TRBJ1-1 -
TGTGCCATCAACGACAGGGATAGCAATCAGCCCCAGCATTTT CAINDRDSNQPQHF TRBV10-3 - TRBJ1-5 TRBD1
TGTGCCAGCAGCCGACAGGGGGCAGCTGGGGCCAACGTCCTGACTTTC CASSRQGAAGANVLTF TRBV2 many TRBJ2-6 TRBD1
TGTGCCACCTCTAGCGGGGGGTCGTACAATGAGCAGTTCTTC CATSSGGSYNEQFF TRBV15 - TRBJ2-1 TRBD2
TGTGCCATCCGGACTCCCAATGATGAAAAACTGTTTTTT CAIRTPNDEKLFF TRBV12-3/TRBV12-4 many TRBJ1-4 -